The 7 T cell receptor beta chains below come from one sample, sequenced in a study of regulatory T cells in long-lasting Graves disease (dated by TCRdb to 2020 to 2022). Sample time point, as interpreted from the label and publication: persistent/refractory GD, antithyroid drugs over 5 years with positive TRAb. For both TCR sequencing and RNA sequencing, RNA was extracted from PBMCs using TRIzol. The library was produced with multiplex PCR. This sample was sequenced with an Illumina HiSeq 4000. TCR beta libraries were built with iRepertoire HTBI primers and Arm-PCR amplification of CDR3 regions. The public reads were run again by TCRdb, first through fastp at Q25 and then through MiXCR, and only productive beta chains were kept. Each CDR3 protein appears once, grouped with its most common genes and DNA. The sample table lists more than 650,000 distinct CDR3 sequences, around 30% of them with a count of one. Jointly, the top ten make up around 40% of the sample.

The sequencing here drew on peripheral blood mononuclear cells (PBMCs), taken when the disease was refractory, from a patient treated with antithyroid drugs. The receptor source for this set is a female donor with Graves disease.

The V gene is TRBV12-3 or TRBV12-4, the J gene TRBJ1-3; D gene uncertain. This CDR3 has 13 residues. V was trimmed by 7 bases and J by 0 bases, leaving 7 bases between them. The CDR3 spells CASTPDSGNTIYF. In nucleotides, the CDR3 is TGTGCCAGCACGCCAGACTCTGGAAACACCATATATTTT.

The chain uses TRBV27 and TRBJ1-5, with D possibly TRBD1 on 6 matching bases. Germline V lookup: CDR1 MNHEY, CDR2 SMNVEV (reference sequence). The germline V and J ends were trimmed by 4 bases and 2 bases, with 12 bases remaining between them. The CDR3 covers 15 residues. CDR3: CASSSASGGNQPQHF. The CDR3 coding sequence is TGTGCCAGCAGTTCGGCCTCAGGGGGCAATCAGCCCCAGCATTTT.

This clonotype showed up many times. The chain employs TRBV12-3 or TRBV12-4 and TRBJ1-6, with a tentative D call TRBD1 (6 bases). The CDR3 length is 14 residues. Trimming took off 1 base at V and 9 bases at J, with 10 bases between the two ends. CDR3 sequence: CASSLGGLGSPLHF. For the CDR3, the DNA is TGTGCCAGCAGTTTAGGGGGGCTGGGTTCACCCCTCCACTTT.

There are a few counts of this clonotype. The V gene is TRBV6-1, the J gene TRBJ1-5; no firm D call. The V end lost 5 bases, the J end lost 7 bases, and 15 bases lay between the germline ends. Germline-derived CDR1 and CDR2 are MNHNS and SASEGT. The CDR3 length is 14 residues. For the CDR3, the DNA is TGTGCCAGCAGTCGACGACGGTATGAGCAGCCCCAGCATTTT. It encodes CASSRRRYEQPQHF.

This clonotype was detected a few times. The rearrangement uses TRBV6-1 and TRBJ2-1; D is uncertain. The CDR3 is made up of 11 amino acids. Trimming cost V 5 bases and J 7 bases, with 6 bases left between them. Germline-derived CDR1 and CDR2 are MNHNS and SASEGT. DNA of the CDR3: TGTGCCAGCAGTATGGGAAATGAGCAGTTCTTC. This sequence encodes CASSMGNEQFF.

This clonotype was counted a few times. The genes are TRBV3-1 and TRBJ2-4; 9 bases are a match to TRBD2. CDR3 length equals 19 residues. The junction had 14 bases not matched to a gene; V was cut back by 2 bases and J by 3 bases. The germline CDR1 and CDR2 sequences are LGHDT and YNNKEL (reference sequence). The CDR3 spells CASSQTLAGNLQGKNIQYF. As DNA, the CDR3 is TGTGCCAGCAGCCAAACGCTAGCGGGAAACCTACAGGGCAAAAACATTCAGTACTTC.

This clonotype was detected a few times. CDR3 nucleotide sequence: TGCAGCGTGGGGACAGGGATCGGCTATGGCTACACCTTC. This gives the protein CSVGTGIGYGYTF. The rearrangement uses TRBV29-1 and TRBJ1-2, with TRBD1 identical over 9 bases. Germline CDR1 is SQVTM and CDR2 is ANQGSEA. Trimming removed 6 bases from V and 4 bases from J; junction bases left unmatched: 6. This CDR3 comprises 13 residues.